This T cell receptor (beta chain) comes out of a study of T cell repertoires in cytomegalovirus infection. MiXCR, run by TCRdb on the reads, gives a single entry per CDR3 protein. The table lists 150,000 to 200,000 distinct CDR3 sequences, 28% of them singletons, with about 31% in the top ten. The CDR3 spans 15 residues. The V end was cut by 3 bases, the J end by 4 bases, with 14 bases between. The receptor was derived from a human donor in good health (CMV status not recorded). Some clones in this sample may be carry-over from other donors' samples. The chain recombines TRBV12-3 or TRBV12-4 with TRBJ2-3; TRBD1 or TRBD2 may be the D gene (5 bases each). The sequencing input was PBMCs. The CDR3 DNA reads TGTGCCAGCAGTTTGGACCATCAGGGACCAGATACGCAGTATTTT. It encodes CASSLDHQGPDTQYF.